This is a list of T cell receptor beta chains from one sample in a study of blood T cell repertoires in COVID-19. Profiling relied on immunoSEQ multiplex PCR, and the TCRdb table lists in-frame clones only, not all of them. Among over 250,000 clones listed, more than 75% were seen once. The source material was peripheral blood. The receptors were gathered from a woman aged 35 to 49 who had recovered from COVID-19. Both conserved end residues are part of each CDR3. Fields, in order: clone size, J gene, D gene, V gene, CDR3 length, CDR3 protein, CDR3 DNA. A D gene is named only where the DNA matches it firmly. The size entry is marked missing in some rows and otherwise reads once, few, many or a size class.

clone size: NA
J gene: TRBJ2-3
D gene: TRBD2
V gene: TRBV3-1/TRBV3-2
CDR3 length: 16
CDR3 protein: CASSQRGLAEGDTQYF
CDR3 DNA: TGTGCCAGCAGCCAACGCGGACTAGCGGAGGGGGATACGCAGTATTTT

clone size: once
J gene: TRBJ2-6
D gene: NA
V gene: TRBV2
CDR3 length: 15
CDR3 protein: CASSLDGSRANVLTF
CDR3 DNA: TGTGCCAGCAGCCTAGACGGGAGCAGGGCCAACGTCCTGACTTTC

clone size: NA
J gene: TRBJ2-2
D gene: TRBD1
V gene: TRBV18
CDR3 length: 16
CDR3 protein: CASSPPQGRSTGELFF
CDR3 DNA: TGTGCCAGCTCACCCCCACAGGGGCGGAGCACCGGGGAGCTGTTTTTT

clone size: NA
J gene: TRBJ2-2
D gene: NA
V gene: TRBV7-7
CDR3 length: 15
CDR3 protein: CASSPPTGSTGELFF
CDR3 DNA: TGTGCTAGCAGCCCACCCACAGGGAGCACCGGGGAGCTGTTTTTT

clone size: NA
J gene: TRBJ2-3
D gene: NA
V gene: TRBV27
CDR3 length: 15
CDR3 protein: CASSSRGNRADTQYF
CDR3 DNA: TGTGCCAGCAGTTCCAGGGGAAACAGGGCAGATACGCAGTATTTT

clone size: once
J gene: TRBJ1-1
D gene: NA
V gene: TRBV4-3
CDR3 length: 14
CDR3 protein: CASSQGVRGPEAFF
CDR3 DNA: TGCGCCAGCAGCCAAGGGGTGCGGGGGCCTGAAGCTTTCTTT

clone size: once
J gene: TRBJ2-1
D gene: TRBD2
V gene: TRBV27
CDR3 length: 16
CDR3 protein: CASSFAGGLSYNEQFF
CDR3 DNA: TGTGCCAGCAGTTTTGCGGGGGGATTATCCTACAATGAGCAGTTCTTC

clone size: NA
J gene: TRBJ1-4
D gene: NA
V gene: TRBV6-5
CDR3 length: 15
CDR3 protein: CASSVHGVSGEKLFF
CDR3 DNA: TGTGCCAGCAGCGTCCACGGGGTTTCGGGTGAAAAACTGTTTTTT

clone size: NA
J gene: TRBJ1-1
D gene: NA
V gene: TRBV19
CDR3 length: 14
CDR3 protein: CASSQQAEGTEAFF
CDR3 DNA: TGTGCCAGTAGTCAGCAGGCAGAGGGCACTGAAGCTTTCTTT

clone size: NA
J gene: TRBJ1-3
D gene: TRBD1
V gene: TRBV10-3
CDR3 length: 14
CDR3 protein: CAGGTGRSGNTIYF
CDR3 DNA: TGTGCCGGGGGGACAGGGAGGTCTGGAAACACCATATATTTT

clone size: NA
J gene: TRBJ1-1
D gene: NA
V gene: TRBV24-1
CDR3 length: 14
CDR3 protein: CATRGRGMNTEAFF
CDR3 DNA: TGTGCCACCAGGGGGCGTGGGATGAACACTGAAGCTTTCTTT

clone size: NA
J gene: TRBJ2-1
D gene: NA
V gene: TRBV6-5
CDR3 length: 16
CDR3 protein: CASSYLPNPPYNEQFF
CDR3 DNA: TGTGCCAGCAGTTACCTCCCTAACCCCCCCTACAATGAGCAGTTCTTC

clone size: NA
J gene: TRBJ1-2
D gene: NA
V gene: TRBV10-3
CDR3 length: 13
CDR3 protein: CATRTGNLYGYTF
CDR3 DNA: TGTGCCACTAGGACGGGGAACCTCTATGGCTACACCTTC

clone size: NA
J gene: TRBJ2-1
D gene: TRBD2
V gene: TRBV24-1
CDR3 length: 18
CDR3 protein: CATSDHRLAGTPRDEQFF
CDR3 DNA: TGTGCCACCAGTGATCATCGACTAGCGGGGACCCCGAGGGATGAGCAGTTCTTC

clone size: NA
J gene: TRBJ2-1
D gene: TRBD2
V gene: TRBV5-4
CDR3 length: 14
CDR3 protein: CASSPGLAGVGQFF
CDR3 DNA: TGTGCCAGCAGCCCGGGACTAGCGGGAGTAGGGCAGTTCTTC

clone size: NA
J gene: TRBJ1-2
D gene: NA
V gene: TRBV18
CDR3 length: 15
CDR3 protein: CASSPTTQGSYGYTF
CDR3 DNA: TGTGCCAGCTCACCAACCACGCAGGGTAGCTATGGCTACACCTTC

clone size: NA
J gene: TRBJ2-3
D gene: NA
V gene: TRBV19
CDR3 length: 14
CDR3 protein: CASLQLGHPDTQYF
CDR3 DNA: TGTGCCAGCCTTCAGTTGGGACATCCAGATACGCAGTATTTT

clone size: once
J gene: TRBJ2-1
D gene: TRBD2
V gene: TRBV2
CDR3 length: 15
CDR3 protein: CASSERLAAYNEQFF
CDR3 DNA: TGTGCCAGCAGTGAACGGCTAGCGGCCTACAATGAGCAGTTCTTC

clone size: NA
J gene: TRBJ1-5
D gene: NA
V gene: TRBV7-2
CDR3 length: 14
CDR3 protein: CASVRGQGNQPQHF
CDR3 DNA: TGTGCCAGCGTACGAGGCCAGGGAAACCAGCCCCAGCATTTT

clone size: NA
J gene: TRBJ2-3
D gene: NA
V gene: TRBV9
CDR3 length: 14
CDR3 protein: CASSVGVFMDTQYF
CDR3 DNA: TGTGCCAGCAGCGTAGGTGTGTTCATGGATACGCAGTATTTT

clone size: once
J gene: TRBJ2-1
D gene: NA
V gene: TRBV6-5
CDR3 length: 13
CDR3 protein: CASSLTGYNEQFF
CDR3 DNA: TGTGCCAGCAGTCTGACTGGATACAATGAGCAGTTCTTC

clone size: NA
J gene: TRBJ2-2
D gene: TRBD2
V gene: TRBV9
CDR3 length: 15
CDR3 protein: CASSPLAVNTGELFF
CDR3 DNA: TGTGCCAGCAGCCCGCTAGCGGTGAACACCGGGGAGCTGTTTTTT

clone size: NA
J gene: TRBJ1-5
D gene: NA
V gene: TRBV3-1/TRBV3-2
CDR3 length: 17
CDR3 protein: CASSQGPPPGPNQPQHF
CDR3 DNA: TGTGCCAGCAGCCAAGGGCCACCCCCGGGTCCCAATCAGCCCCAGCATTTT

clone size: NA
J gene: TRBJ1-5
D gene: NA
V gene: TRBV19
CDR3 length: 15
CDR3 protein: CASSMPSGGNQPQHF
CDR3 DNA: TGTGCCAGTAGTATGCCCAGCGGTGGGAATCAGCCCCAGCATTTT

clone size: few
J gene: TRBJ2-7
D gene: NA
V gene: TRBV30
CDR3 length: 12
CDR3 protein: CAWSGPAGTLNF
CDR3 DNA: TGTGCCTGGAGTGGCCCTGCGGGGACGTTAAACTTC

clone size: once
J gene: TRBJ2-4
D gene: TRBD1
V gene: TRBV23-1
CDR3 length: 12
CDR3 protein: CATPGQGLIQYF
CDR3 DNA: TGCGCCACCCCGGGACAGGGGCTTATTCAGTACTTC

clone size: NA
J gene: TRBJ1-2
D gene: NA
V gene: TRBV25-1
CDR3 length: 14
CDR3 protein: CASSAPGTIYGYTF
CDR3 DNA: TGTGCCAGCAGTGCCCCCGGGACAATCTATGGCTACACCTTC

clone size: NA
J gene: TRBJ1-5
D gene: TRBD1
V gene: TRBV30
CDR3 length: 13
CDR3 protein: CAWAGTEYQPQHF
CDR3 DNA: TGTGCCTGGGCCGGGACAGAGTATCAGCCCCAGCATTTT

clone size: NA
J gene: TRBJ2-5
D gene: TRBD2
V gene: TRBV7-8
CDR3 length: 15
CDR3 protein: CASSLTSGGGETQYF
CDR3 DNA: TGTGCCAGCAGCTTAACCTCGGGAGGCGGGGAGACCCAGTACTTC

clone size: NA
J gene: TRBJ2-1
D gene: NA
V gene: TRBV11-2
CDR3 length: 14
CDR3 protein: CASSLAGVLREQFF
CDR3 DNA: TGTGCCAGCAGCTTAGCGGGAGTCTTACGTGAGCAGTTCTTC

clone size: NA
J gene: TRBJ1-5
D gene: NA
V gene: TRBV27
CDR3 length: 16
CDR3 protein: CASSTRQLYSNQPQHF
CDR3 DNA: TGTGCCAGCAGTACGCGACAGCTCTATAGCAATCAGCCCCAGCATTTT

clone size: NA
J gene: TRBJ1-1
D gene: NA
V gene: TRBV24-1
CDR3 length: 14
CDR3 protein: CATSEAGPNTEAFF
CDR3 DNA: TGTGCCACCAGTGAGGCAGGCCCGAACACTGAAGCTTTCTTT

clone size: NA
J gene: TRBJ1-5
D gene: TRBD1
V gene: TRBV5-6
CDR3 length: 14
CDR3 protein: CASSSGGFNQPQHF
CDR3 DNA: TGTGCCAGCAGCTCAGGGGGCTTCAATCAGCCCCAGCATTTT

clone size: NA
J gene: TRBJ1-2
D gene: TRBD1
V gene: TRBV12-3/TRBV12-4
CDR3 length: 13
CDR3 protein: CASSFNRGYGYTF
CDR3 DNA: TGTGCCAGCAGTTTTAACAGGGGCTATGGCTACACCTTC

clone size: NA
J gene: TRBJ1-2
D gene: NA
V gene: TRBV5-4
CDR3 length: 16
CDR3 protein: CASSPRAGGGNYGYTF
CDR3 DNA: TGTGCCAGCAGCCCCCGGGCCGGGGGAGGCAACTATGGCTACACCTTC